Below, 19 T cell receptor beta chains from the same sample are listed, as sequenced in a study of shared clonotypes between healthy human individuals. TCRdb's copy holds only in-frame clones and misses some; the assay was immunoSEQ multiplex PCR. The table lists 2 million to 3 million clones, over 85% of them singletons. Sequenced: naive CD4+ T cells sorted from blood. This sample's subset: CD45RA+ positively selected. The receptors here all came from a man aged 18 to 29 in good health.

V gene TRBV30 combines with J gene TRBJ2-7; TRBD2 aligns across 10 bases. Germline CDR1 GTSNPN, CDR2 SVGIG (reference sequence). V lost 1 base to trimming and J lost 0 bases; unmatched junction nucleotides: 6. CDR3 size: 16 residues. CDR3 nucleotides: TGTGCCTGGAGTGACGGGACTAGCGCGAGCTCCTACGAGCAGTACTTC. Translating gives CAWSDGTSASSYEQYF.

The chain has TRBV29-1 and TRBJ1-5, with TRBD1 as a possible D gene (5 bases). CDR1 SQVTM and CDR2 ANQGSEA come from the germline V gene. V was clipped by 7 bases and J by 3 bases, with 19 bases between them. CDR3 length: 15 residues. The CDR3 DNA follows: TGCAGCGCAGCGGAGCCCGGGGGAAACAATCAGCCCCAGCATTTT. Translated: CSAAEPGGNNQPQHF.

The CDR3 DNA reads as TGTGCCTGGAGTGCCGGGATTTCCGAGCAGTACTTC. Its translation is CAWSAGISEQYF. The chain links TRBV30 to TRBJ2-7; perhaps TRBD2 as D (5 bases). Per germline, CDR1 GTSNPN and CDR2 SVGIG (reference sequence). The CDR3 has 12 residues. Trimming stripped 1 base from V and 6 bases from J, with 10 bases between.

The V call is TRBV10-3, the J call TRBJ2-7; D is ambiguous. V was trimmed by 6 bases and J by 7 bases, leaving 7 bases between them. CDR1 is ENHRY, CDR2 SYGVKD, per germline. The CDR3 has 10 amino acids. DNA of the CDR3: TGTGCCATCAGGGAAGGTGAGCAGTACTTC. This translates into CAIREGEQYF.

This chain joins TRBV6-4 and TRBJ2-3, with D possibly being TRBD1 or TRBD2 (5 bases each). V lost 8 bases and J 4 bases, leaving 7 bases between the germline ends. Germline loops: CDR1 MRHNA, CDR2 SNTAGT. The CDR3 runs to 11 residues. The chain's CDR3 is CASGTADTQYF. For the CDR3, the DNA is TGTGCCAGCGGGACGGCAGATACGCAGTATTTT.

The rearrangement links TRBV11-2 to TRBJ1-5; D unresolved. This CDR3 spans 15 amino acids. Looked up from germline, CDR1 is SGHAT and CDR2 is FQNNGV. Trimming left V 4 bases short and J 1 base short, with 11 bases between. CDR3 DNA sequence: TGTGCCAGCAGCTCCCCTCCATTAAGCAATCAGCCCCAGCATTTT. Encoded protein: CASSSPPLSNQPQHF.

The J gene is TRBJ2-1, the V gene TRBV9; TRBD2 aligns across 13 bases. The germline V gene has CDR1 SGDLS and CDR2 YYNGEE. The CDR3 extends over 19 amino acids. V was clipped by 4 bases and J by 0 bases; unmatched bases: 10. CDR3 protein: CASSPRGLAGVSSYNEQFF. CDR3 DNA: TGTGCCAGCAGCCCTCGAGGACTAGCGGGAGTAAGCTCCTACAATGAGCAGTTCTTC.

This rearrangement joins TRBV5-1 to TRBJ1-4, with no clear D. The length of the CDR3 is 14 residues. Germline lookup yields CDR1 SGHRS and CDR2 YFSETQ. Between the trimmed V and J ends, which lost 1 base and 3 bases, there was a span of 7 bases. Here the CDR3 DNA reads TGCGCCAGCAGCTTGTACCTCGCTAATGAAAAACTGTTTTTT. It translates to CASSLYLANEKLFF.

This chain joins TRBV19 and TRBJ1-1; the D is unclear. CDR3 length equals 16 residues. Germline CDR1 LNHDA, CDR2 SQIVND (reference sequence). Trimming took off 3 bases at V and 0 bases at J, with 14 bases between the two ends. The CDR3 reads CASSISGTFMNTEAFF. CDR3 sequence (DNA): TGTGCCAGTAGTATCTCGGGAACTTTCATGAACACTGAAGCTTTCTTT.

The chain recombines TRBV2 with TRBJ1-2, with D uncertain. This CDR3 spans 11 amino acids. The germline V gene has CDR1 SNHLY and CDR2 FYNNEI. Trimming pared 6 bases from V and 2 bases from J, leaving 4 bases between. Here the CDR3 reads CASSRNYGYTF. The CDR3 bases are TGTGCCAGCAGCAGGAACTATGGCTACACCTTC.

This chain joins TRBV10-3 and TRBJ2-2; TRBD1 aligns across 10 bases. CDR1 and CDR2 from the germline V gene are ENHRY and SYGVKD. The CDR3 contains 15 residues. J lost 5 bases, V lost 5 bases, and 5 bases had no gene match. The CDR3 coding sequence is TGTGCCATCAGTCGGACAGGGGGTAGGACCGGGGAGCTGTTTTTT. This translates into CAISRTGGRTGELFF.

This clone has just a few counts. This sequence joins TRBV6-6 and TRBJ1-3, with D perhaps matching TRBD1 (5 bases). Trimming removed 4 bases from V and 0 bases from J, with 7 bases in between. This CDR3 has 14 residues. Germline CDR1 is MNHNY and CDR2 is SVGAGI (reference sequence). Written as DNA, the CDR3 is TGTGCCAGCAGTTCACAGGACTCTGGAAACACCATATATTTT. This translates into CASSSQDSGNTIYF.

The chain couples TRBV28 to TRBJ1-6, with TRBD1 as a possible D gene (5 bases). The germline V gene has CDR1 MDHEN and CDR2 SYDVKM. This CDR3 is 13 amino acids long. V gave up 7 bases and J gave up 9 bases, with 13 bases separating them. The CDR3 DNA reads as TGTGCCAGCATCGAATCAGGGATTTCACCCCTCCACTTT. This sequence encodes CASIESGISPLHF.

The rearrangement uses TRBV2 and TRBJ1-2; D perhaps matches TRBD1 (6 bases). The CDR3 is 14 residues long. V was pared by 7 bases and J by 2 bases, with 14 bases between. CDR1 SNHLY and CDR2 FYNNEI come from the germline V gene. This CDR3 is CASTPFTGNYGYTF. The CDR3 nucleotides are TGTGCCAGCACCCCGTTTACAGGGAACTATGGCTACACCTTC.

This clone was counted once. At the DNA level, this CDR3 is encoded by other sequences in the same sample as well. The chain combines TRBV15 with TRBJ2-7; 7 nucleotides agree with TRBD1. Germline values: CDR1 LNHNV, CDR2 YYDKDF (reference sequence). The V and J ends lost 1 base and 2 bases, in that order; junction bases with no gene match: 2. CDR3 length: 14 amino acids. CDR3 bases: TGTGCCACCAGCAGAGGACAGGGTACCTACGAGCAGTACTTC. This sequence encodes CATSRGQGTYEQYF. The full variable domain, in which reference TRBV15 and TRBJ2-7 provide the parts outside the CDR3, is DAMVIQNPRYQVTQFGKPVTLSCSQTLNHNVMYWYQQKSSQAPKLLFHYYDKDFNNEADTPDNFQSRRPNTSFCFLDIRSPGLGDTAMYLCATSRGQGTYEQYFGPGTRLTVT.

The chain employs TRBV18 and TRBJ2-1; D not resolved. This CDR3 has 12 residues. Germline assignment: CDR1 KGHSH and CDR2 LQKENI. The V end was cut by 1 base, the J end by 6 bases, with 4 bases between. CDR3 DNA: TGTGCCAGCTCACCACGCTTCAATGAGCAGTTCTTC. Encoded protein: CASSPRFNEQFF.

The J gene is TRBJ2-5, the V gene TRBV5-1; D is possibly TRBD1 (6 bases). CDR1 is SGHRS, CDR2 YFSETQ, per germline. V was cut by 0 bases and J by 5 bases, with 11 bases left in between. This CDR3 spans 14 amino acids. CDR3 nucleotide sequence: TGCGCCAGCAGCTTGGACAGGGTCCCCGAGACCCAGTACTTC. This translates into CASSLDRVPETQYF.

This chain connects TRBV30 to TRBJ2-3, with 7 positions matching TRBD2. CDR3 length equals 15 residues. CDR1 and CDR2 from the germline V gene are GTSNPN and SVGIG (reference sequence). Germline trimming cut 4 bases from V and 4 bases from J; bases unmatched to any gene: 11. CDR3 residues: CAWTLGAGVADTQYF. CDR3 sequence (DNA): TGTGCCTGGACCCTCGGGGCGGGAGTGGCAGATACGCAGTATTTT.

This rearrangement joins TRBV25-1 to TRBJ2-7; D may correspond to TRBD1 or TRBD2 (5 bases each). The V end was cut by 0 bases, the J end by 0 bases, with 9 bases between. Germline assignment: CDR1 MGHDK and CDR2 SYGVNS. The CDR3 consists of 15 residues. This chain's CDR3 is CASSEYEGNSYEQYF. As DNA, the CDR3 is TGTGCCAGCAGTGAATATGAGGGGAACTCCTACGAGCAGTACTTC.